This record covers a single TCR beta chain. The data are from a study of blood T cell repertoires in COVID-19. The overall study: The origin of the acute and convalescent COVID-19 samples was the United States, Italy and Spain. In each case, the material was cDNA or gDNA derived from T cells, B-cell-depleted T cells, or PBMCs.

The CDR3 contains 13 residues. V was pared by 3 bases and J by 2 bases, with 8 bases between. In the authors' workflow: Amplifying reference gene primers gave estimates of nucleated cell counts. The data were produced by immunoSEQ multiplex PCR, yet TCRdb's version contains in-frame clones alone and is incomplete. V, J and clone size are taken as reported in that table, and D and trimming were inferred from the DNA itself. Here the sample spans approximately 230,000 clones, roughly 87% being singletons. J is TRBJ2-7 and V is TRBV12-3 or TRBV12-4; D remains unclear. The clonotype was recovered from a man in his late teens or twenties with active or convalescent COVID-19. Material: peripheral blood. CDR3: CASSFRSAYEQYF. DNA for the CDR3: TGTGCCAGCAGTTTCCGTTCCGCCTACGAGCAGTACTTC.